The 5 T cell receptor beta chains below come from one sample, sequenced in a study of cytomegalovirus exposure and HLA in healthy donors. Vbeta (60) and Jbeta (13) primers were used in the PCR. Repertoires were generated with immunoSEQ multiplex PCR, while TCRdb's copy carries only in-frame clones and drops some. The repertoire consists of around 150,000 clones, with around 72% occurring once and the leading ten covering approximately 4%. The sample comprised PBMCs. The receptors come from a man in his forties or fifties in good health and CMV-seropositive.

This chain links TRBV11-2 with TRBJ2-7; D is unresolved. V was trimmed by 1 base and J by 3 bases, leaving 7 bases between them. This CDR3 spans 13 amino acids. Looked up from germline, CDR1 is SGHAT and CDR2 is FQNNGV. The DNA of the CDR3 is TGTGCCAGCAGCTTAGCGGGTAACTACGAGCAGTACTTC. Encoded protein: CASSLAGNYEQYF.

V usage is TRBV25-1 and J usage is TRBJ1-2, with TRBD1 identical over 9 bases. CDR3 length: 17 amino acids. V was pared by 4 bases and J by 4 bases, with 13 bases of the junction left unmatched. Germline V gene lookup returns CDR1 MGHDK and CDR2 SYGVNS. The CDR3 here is CASSARPGTGSSYGYTF. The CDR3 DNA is TGTGCCAGCAGTGCCCGTCCCGGGACAGGGAGCAGCTATGGCTACACCTTC.

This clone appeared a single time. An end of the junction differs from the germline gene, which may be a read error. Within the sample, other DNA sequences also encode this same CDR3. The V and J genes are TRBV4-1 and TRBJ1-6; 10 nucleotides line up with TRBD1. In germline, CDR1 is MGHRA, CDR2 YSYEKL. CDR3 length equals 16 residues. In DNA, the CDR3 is TGCGCCAGCAGCCATCTAACGGGACAGGGGAATTCCCCCCTCCACTTT. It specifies CASSHLTGQGNSPLHF.

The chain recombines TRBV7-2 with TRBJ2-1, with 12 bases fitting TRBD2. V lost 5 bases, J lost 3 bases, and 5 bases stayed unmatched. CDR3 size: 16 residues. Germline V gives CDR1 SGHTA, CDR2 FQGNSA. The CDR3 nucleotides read TGTGCCAGCAGCCCTTGGACTAGCGGGGTCTACAATGAGCAGTTCTTC. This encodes CASSPWTSGVYNEQFF.

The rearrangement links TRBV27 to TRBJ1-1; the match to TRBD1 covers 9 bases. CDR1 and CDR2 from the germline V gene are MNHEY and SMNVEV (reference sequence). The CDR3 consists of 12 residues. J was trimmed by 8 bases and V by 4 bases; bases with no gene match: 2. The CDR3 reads CASSWGQGEAFF. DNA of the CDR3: TGTGCCAGCAGTTGGGGACAGGGAGAAGCTTTCTTT.